This T cell receptor (beta chain) was profiled in a study of OX40 agonist ivuxolimab in advanced cancers. The overall study: Ivuxolimab, which patients received intravenously every 2 weeks, was dosed at 0.01 to 10 mg/kg. People who had prior anti-PD-1, anti-PD-L1 or anti-CTLA-4 therapy could take part, and roughly 40% had some.

The CDR3 has 14 amino acids. Germline lookup yields CDR1 MNHEY and CDR2 SVGAGI. V gave up 5 bases and J gave up 7 bases, with 15 bases separating them. This clone was seen a single time. Its matching antigen is unknown. Study conclusions and caveats: Mean expanded clone counts were higher in CD8+ than CD4+ T cells.

The data were produced by immunoSEQ multiplex PCR, yet TCRdb's version contains in-frame clones alone and is incomplete. The sample has more than 60,000 clones, about 89% seen once. The sample was CD4+ or CD8+ T cells sorted from blood, taken in a trial of the OX40 agonist ivuxolimab. V gene TRBV6-5 combines with J gene TRBJ2-1; tentative D call: TRBD1 (6 bases). The TCR was taken from an adult with an advanced solid tumor such as melanoma, head and neck, liver or kidney cancer. The CDR3 loop reads CASSTTGWRNEQFF. The DNA for the CDR3 is TGTGCCAGCAGTACCACAGGGTGGCGGAATGAGCAGTTCTTC.